This TCR beta chain was recorded in a study of blood T cell repertoires in COVID-19. The CDR3 is made up of 16 amino acids. Germline CDR1 reads SGDLS; CDR2 reads YYNGEE. Trimming at V came to 3 bases and at J to 4 bases, leaving 9 bases not matched to a gene. Libraries were prepared by immunoSEQ multiplex PCR; TCRdb keeps only in-frame clonotypes and omits some of them. Of some 160,000 clones in the sample, 75% to 90% are singletons; the top ten hold around 3.3%. The sequence came from a woman in her sixties or seventies with active COVID-19. Sequenced: peripheral blood. The chain employs TRBV9 and TRBJ2-1, with 8 positions matching TRBD2. This CDR3 reads CASSATSGRGYNEQFF. The CDR3 DNA reads TGTGCCAGCAGCGCTACCAGCGGGAGAGGATACAATGAGCAGTTCTTC.